This record concerns one T cell receptor beta chain sequence. Data came from immunoSEQ multiplex PCR; TCRdb stores just in-frame clones and leaves some out. Among about 160,000 clones, around four fifths were seen once, and the ten largest hold roughly 7.3%. There are 13 residues in the CDR3. The data originate from a study of blood T cell repertoires in COVID-19. The sample comprised PBMCs or T cells enriched from blood (not recorded which). V usage is TRBV12-2 and J usage is TRBJ2-3; the table's D call TRBD1 went unverified against the DNA. TRBV12-2 is recorded as a pseudogene. This TCR came from a woman between 45 and 60 years old who had recovered from COVID-19. DNA of the CDR3: TGTGCAAGTCGCTTAGCGGTCGAAGGGGCGCAGTATTTT. This gives the protein CASRLAVEGAQYF.